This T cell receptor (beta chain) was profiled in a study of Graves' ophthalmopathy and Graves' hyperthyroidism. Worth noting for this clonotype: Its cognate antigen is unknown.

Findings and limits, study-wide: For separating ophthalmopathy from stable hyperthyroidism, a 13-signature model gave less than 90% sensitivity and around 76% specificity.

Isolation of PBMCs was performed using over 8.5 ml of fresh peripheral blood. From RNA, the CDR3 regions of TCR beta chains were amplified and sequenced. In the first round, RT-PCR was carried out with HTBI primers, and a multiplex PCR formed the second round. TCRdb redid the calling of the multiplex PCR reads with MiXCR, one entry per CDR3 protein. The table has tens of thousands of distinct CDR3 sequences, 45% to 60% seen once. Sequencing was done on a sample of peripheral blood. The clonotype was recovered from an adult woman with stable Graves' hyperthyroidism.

Here the CDR3 reads CASRTEISSEQYF. The CDR3 nucleotides are TGTGCCAGCAGGACGGAGATCAGCTCCGAGCAGTACTTC. The gene calls are TRBV6-5 and TRBJ2-7, with no clear D. Germline V gene sequence: CDR1 MNHEY, CDR2 SVGAGI. V lost 6 bases to trimming and J lost 6 bases, with 15 bases between them. This CDR3 contains 13 residues.